This TCR beta chain derives from a study of blood T cells in healthy people across ages. Germline V CDR1 and CDR2: SQVTM, ANQGSEA. The CDR3 has 11 amino acids. This clonotype has ten or more counts. Next came a second PCR, run for about 6 to 12 cycles, which used a sample-barcoded 5' primer along with a J-beta primer mix. Each CDR3 protein gets one entry after TCRdb re-called the 5' RACE reads with MiXCR. The profile shows about 730,000 distinct CDR3 sequences, approximately 39% of them singletons. This TCR derives from a woman in her sixties in good health. The rearrangement links TRBV29-1 to TRBJ2-7, with 7 positions matching TRBD2. Sequences were obtained from blood. This CDR3 reads CVAEGGLGQYF. In nucleotides, the CDR3 is TGCGTAGCTGAGGGAGGGCTTGGGCAGTACTTC.